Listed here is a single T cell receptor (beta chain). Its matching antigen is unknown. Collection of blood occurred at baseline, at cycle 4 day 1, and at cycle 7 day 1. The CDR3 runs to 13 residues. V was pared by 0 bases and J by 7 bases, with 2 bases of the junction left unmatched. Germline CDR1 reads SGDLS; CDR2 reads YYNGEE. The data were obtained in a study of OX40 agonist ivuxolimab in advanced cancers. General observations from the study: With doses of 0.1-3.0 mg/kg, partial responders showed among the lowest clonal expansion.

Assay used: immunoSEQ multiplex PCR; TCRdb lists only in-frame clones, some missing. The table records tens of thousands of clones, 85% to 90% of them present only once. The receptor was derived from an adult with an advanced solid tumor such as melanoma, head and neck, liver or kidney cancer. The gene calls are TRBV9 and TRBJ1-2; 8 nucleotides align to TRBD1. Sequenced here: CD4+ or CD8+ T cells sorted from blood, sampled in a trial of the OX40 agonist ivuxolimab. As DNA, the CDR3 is TGTGCCAGCAGCGTAGAACAGGGGGGTGGCTACACCTTC. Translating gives CASSVEQGGGYTF.